This T cell receptor beta chain was recovered during a study of shared clonotypes between healthy human individuals. To note about this clone: Its cognate antigen is unknown.

CD45RO-negative, CCR7-positively selected cells formed the naive CD8 fraction, excluding terminally differentiated effector memory CD45RA+ cells. Recent acute infections and vaccinations were absent in the healthy HIV-negative adult donors. Points from the study as a whole: Incompleteness in sorted-subset sequencing, despite large depth, was shown by rarefaction.

Genomic DNA per cell subset filled all wells of several immunoSEQ plates. Sequencing was performed with immunoSEQ multiplex PCR; in TCRdb, only in-frame clones are kept and a portion is missing. The sample yields roughly 770,000 clones, about 96% seen once. V gave up 0 bases and J gave up 6 bases, with 12 bases separating them. Germline CDR1 SGDLS, CDR2 YYNGEE. This CDR3 has 14 residues. The V call is TRBV9, the J call TRBJ1-2; TRBD1 is a possible D gene (5 bases). Material for sequencing was naive CD8+ T cells sorted from blood. The sequence was obtained from a man aged 30 to 39 in good health. CDR3 in amino acids: CASSVVAGMDGYTF. DNA for the CDR3: TGTGCCAGCAGCGTAGTAGCAGGGATGGATGGCTACACCTTC.